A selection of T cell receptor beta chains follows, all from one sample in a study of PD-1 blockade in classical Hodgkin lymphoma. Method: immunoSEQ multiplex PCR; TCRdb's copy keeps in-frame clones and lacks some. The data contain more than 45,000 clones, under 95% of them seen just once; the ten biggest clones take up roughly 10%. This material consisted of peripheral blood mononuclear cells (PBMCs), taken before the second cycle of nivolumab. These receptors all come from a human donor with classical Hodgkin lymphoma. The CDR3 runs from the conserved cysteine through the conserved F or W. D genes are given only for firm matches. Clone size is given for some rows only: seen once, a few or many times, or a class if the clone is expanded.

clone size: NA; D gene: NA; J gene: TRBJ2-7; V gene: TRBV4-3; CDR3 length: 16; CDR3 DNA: TGCGCCAGCAGCCAAGAGCGCGAGACTAGAGGCTACGAGCAGTACTTC; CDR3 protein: CASSQERETRGYEQYF
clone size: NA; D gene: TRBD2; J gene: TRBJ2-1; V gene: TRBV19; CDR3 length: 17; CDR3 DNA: TGTGCCAGTAAAACTAGCGGATGGAATGGGACTTACAATGAGCAGTTCTTC; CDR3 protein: CASKTSGWNGTYNEQFF
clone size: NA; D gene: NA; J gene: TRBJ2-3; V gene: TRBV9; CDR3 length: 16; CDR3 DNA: TGTGCCAGCAGCGTAGTGGGGGGATCTAGCACAGATACGCAGTATTTT; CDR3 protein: CASSVVGGSSTDTQYF
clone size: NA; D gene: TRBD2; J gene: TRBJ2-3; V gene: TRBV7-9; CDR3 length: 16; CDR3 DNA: TGTGCCAGCAGCTTCCCACGGGAGGTTAGCACAGATACGCAGTATTTT; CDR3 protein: CASSFPREVSTDTQYF
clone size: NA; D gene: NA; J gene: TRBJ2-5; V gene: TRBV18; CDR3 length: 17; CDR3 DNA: TGTGCCAGCTCACCACTTGGGCAGGGGGGTTTTCAAGAGACCCAGTACTTC; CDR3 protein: CASSPLGQGGFQETQYF
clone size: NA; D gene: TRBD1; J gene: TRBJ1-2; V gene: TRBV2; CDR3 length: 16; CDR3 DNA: TGTGCCAGCTCACCCCTGGGACAGGGGGGTTCCTATGGCTACACCTTC; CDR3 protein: CASSPLGQGGSYGYTF
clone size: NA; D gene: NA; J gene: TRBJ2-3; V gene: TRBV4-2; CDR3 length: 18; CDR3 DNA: TGTGCCAGCAGCCAACTCCCCCGGGGGACAGTTATACCAATTACGCAGTATTTT; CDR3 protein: CASSQLPRGTVIPITQYF
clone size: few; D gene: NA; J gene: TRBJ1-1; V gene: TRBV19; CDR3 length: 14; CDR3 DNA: TGTGCCAGTAGCGAACAGGGAATTAACACTGAAGCTTTCTTT; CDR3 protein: CASSEQGINTEAFF
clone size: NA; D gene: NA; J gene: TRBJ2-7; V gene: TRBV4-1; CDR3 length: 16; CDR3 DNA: TGCGCCAGCAGCCAGAAACCTGACAACACCGACTACGAGCAGTACTTC; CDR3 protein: CASSQKPDNTDYEQYF
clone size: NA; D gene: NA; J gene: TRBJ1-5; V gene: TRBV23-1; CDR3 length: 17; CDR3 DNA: TGCGCCAGCAGTCCCAGAGGGCGATCGGAAAGCAATCAGCCCCAGCATTTT; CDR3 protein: CASSPRGRSESNQPQHF
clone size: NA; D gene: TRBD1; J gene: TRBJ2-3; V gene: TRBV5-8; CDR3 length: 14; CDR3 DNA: TGTGCCAGCAGCTTGGGGCAGGGGGCAGATACGCAGTATTTT; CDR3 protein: CASSLGQGADTQYF
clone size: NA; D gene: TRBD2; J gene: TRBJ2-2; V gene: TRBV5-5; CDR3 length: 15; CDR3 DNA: TGTGCCAGCAGCAGGACTAGCGGGAGTGTGGGGGAGCTGTTTTTT; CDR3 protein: CASSRTSGSVGELFF
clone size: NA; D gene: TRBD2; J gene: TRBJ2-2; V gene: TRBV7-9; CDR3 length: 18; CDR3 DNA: TGTGCCAGCAGCTTAACCCCCGGGACTAACGCGAACACCGGGGAGCTGTTTTTT; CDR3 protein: CASSLTPGTNANTGELFF
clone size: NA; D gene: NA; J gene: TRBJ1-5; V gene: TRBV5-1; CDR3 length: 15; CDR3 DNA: TGCGCCAGCAGCCGGGACCATAGTAGCAATCAGCCCCAGCATTTT; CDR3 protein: CASSRDHSSNQPQHF
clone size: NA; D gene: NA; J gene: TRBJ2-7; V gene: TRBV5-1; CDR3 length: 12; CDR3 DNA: TGCGCCAGCAGCTTTGGGGGTTACGAGCAGTACTTC; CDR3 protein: CASSFGGYEQYF
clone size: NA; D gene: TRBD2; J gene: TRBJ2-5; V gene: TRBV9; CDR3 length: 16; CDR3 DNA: TGTGCCAGCAGCTCGCCGACTAGCGTTGCCGAAGAGACCCAGTACTTC; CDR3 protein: CASSSPTSVAEETQYF
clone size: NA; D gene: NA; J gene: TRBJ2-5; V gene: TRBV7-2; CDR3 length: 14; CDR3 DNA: TGTGCCAGCAGTCTTAAATTGGGCCAAGAGACCCAGTACTTC; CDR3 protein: CASSLKLGQETQYF
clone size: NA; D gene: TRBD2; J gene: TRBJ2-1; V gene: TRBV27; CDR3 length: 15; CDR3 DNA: TGTGCCAGCAGACACGGGACTAGCGGGATCTATGAGCAGTTCTTC; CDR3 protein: CASRHGTSGIYEQFF
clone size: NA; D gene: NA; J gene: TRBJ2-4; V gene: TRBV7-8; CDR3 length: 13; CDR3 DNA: TGTGCCAGCAGCTTAGGTGGGGGGAACATTCAGTACTTC; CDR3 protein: CASSLGGGNIQYF
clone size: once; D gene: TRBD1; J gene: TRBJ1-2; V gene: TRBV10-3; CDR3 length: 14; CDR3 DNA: TGTGCCATCAGTGAGGCAGGGGGAAATACTGGCTACACCTTC; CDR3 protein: CAISEAGGNTGYTF
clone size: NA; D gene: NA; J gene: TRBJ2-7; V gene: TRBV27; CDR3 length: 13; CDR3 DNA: TGTGCCAGCAGTCCGGACCAGGCCTACGAGCAGTACTTC; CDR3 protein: CASSPDQAYEQYF
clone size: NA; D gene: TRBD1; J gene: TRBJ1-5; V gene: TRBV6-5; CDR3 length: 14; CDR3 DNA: TGTGCCAGCAGTCCACAGGGGGCGTTTCAGCCCCAGCATTTT; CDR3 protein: CASSPQGAFQPQHF
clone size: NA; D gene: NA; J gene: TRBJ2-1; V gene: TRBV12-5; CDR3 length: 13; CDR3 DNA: TGTGCTAGTGGTCCCAGCTCCAACAATGAGCAGTTCTTC; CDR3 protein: CASGPSSNNEQFF
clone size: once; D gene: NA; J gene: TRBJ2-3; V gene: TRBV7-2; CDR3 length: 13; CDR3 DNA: TGTGCCAGCAGCGCCCCTAGCGTAGATACGCAGTATTTT; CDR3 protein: CASSAPSVDTQYF
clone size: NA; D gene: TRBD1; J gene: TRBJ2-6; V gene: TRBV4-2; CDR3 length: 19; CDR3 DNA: TGTGCCAGCAGCCACTCTCCGGGACAGTCCTTCTCTGGGGCCAACGTCCTGACTTTC; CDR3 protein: CASSHSPGQSFSGANVLTF
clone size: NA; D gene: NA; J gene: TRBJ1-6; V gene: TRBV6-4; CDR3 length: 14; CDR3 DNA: TGTGCCAGCAGCCAGGAGGTGGACAATTCACCCCTCCACTTT; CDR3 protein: CASSQEVDNSPLHF
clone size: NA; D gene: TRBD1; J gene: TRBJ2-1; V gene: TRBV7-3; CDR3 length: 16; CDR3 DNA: TGTGCCAGCAGCTCCCACGGGACAGGGCGTAACAATGAGCAGTTCTTC; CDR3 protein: CASSSHGTGRNNEQFF
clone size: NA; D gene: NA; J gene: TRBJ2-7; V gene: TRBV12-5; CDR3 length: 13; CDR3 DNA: TGTGCTAGTGGTTTGGTAACTTTGGGCGAGCAGTACTTC; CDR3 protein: CASGLVTLGEQYF
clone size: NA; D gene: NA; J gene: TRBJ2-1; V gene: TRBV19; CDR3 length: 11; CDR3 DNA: TGTGCCAGTAGTCACGGGGTGGGGCAGTTCTTC; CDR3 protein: CASSHGVGQFF
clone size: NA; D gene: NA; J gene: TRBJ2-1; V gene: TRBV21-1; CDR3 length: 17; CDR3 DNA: TGTGCCAGCACCCAACAGCGGGAGGGACTTCGGTACAATGAGCAGTTCTTC; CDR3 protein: CASTQQREGLRYNEQFF
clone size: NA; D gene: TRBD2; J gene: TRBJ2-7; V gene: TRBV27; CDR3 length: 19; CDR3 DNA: TGTGCCAGCAGTTTATTTCGGGCTAGCGGAGCAGTTTTTACCTACGAGCAGTACTTC; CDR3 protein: CASSLFRASGAVFTYEQYF
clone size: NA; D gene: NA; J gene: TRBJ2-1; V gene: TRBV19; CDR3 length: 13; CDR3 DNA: TGTGCCAGTAGTATAGGGACCTACAATGAGCAGTTCTTC; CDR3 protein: CASSIGTYNEQFF
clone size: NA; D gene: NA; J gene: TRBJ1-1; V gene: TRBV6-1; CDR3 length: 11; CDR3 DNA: TGTGCCAGCAGCCGCGAGCGGGAAGCTTTCTTT; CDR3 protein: CASSREREAFF
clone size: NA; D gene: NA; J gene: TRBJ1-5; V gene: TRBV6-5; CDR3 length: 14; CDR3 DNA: TGTGCCAGCAGTTACTCGGTGGGGGATCAGCCCCAGCATTTT; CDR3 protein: CASSYSVGDQPQHF
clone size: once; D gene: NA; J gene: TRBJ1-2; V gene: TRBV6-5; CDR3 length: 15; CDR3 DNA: TGTGCCAGCAGTTACTCACAGGGAGTCGTGGCTGGCTACACCTTC; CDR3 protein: CASSYSQGVVAGYTF
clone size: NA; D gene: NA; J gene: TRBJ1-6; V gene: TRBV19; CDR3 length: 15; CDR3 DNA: TGTGCCAGTAGACCGACGCTCTCCTATAATTCACCCCTCCACTTT; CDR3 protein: CASRPTLSYNSPLHF
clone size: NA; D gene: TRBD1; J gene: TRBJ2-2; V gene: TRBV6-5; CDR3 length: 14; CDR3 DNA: TGTGCCAGCAGGAGACAGGGAAACACCGGGGAGCTGTTTTTT; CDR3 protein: CASRRQGNTGELFF
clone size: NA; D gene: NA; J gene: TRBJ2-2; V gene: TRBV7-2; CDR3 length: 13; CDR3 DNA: TGTGCCAGCAGATCTGACAGAGCCGGGGAGCTGTTTTTT; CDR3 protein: CASRSDRAGELFF
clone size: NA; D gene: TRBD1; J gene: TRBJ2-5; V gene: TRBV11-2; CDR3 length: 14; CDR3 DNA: TGTGCCAGCAGCAAATGGACAGGCCAAGAGACCCAGTACTTC; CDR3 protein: CASSKWTGQETQYF
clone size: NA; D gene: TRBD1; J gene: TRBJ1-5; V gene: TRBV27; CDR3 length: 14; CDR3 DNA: TGTGCCAGCAGTTTTTATCAGGGGGTGCAGCCCCAGCATTTT; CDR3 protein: CASSFYQGVQPQHF